This TCR beta chain came from a study of cytomegalovirus exposure and HLA in healthy donors. Turning to the study itself: The 110 or so validation repertoires used a platform that matched the one used for the 666 first-cohort repertoires, as a later analysis reported.

Only in-frame clones appear in the TCRdb table, and some are missing; sequencing was by immunoSEQ multiplex PCR. The profile shows under 400,000 clones, 75% to 90% of them singletons. Points on this clone: Its matching antigen is unknown.

Germline assignment: CDR1 MRHNA and CDR2 SNTAGT. V was cut by 3 bases and J by 7 bases, with 10 bases left in between. The CDR3 contains 12 residues. Findings of the study overall: Most sequenced TCRs were rare (though some public TCRs occurred in many donors).

The material sequenced was PBMCs. The chain recombines TRBV6-4 with TRBJ2-7; weak D call: TRBD1 (6 bases). The clonotype was recovered from a woman younger than 30 in good health and CMV-seronegative. The CDR3: CASSEPQGEQYF. DNA for the CDR3: TGTGCCAGCAGTGAACCCCAGGGGGAGCAGTACTTC.